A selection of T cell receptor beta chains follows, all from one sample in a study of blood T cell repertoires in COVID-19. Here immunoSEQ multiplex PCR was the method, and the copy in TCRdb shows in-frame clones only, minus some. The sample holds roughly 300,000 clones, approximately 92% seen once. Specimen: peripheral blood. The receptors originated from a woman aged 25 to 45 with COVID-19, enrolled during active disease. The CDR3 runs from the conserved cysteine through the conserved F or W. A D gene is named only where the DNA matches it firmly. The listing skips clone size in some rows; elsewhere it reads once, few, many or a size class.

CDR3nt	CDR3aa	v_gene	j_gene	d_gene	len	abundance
TGTGCCAGCAGCCAGCGGGCGGGAGTCAAGGGGGAGCAGTACTTC	CASSQRAGVKGEQYF	TRBV7-9	TRBJ2-7	TRBD2	15	-
TGCGCCAGCAGCTCCGGGGGGCTTGAAGCTTTCTTT	CASSSGGLEAFF	TRBV5-1	TRBJ1-1	-	12	-
TGTGCCAGCAGCTTAGCGCCCCTGACAGGACTTCCTTCCGAGACCCAGTACTTC	CASSLAPLTGLPSETQYF	TRBV7-8	TRBJ2-5	-	18	-
TGCGCCAGCAGCTCGGTCTCCTACGAGCAGTACTTC	CASSSVSYEQYF	TRBV5-1	TRBJ2-7	-	12	-
TGCGCCAGCAGCCGCCGCGGACATGATAGCAATCAGCCCCAGCATTTT	CASSRRGHDSNQPQHF	TRBV4-1	TRBJ1-5	-	16	once
TGTGCCAGCAGTTTTGTCCCAGGATCCTCTGGAAACACCATATATTTT	CASSFVPGSSGNTIYF	TRBV28	TRBJ1-3	-	16	-
TGCGCCAGTACCTTCCTAGCGGAATACTACAATGAGCAGTTCTTC	CASTFLAEYYNEQFF	TRBV5-1	TRBJ2-1	TRBD2	15	once
TGTGCCAGCAGCCCCGGGACAGGTGGGCCAGTAATTCAGTACTTC	CASSPGTGGPVIQYF	TRBV7-3	TRBJ2-4	TRBD1	15	-
TGTGCCAGTAGTATACCAGACTCTGGAAACACCATATATTTT	CASSIPDSGNTIYF	TRBV19	TRBJ1-3	-	14	-
TGTGCCAGCAGCCCGCGGGGACGACCGGCGGCCGGGGAGCTGTTTTTT	CASSPRGRPAAGELFF	TRBV5-4	TRBJ2-2	-	16	-
TGTGCCACCCAACTTAGCGGGAGGTACAATGAGCAGTTCTTC	CATQLSGRYNEQFF	TRBV24-1	TRBJ2-1	TRBD2	14	few
TGTGCCAGCAGCTCCCTCACTGACAGGGCAAACGGGGAAGCTTTCTTT	CASSSLTDRANGEAFF	TRBV7-2	TRBJ1-1	TRBD1	16	-
TGTGCCAGCAGTTACAGGGGAAACACTGAAGCTTTCTTT	CASSYRGNTEAFF	TRBV2	TRBJ1-1	TRBD1	13	once
TGTGCCAGCAGTTCGTTTGGGACAGGAAGACACAATGAGCAGTTCTTC	CASSSFGTGRHNEQFF	TRBV27	TRBJ2-1	TRBD1	16	-
TGTGCCTGGACAAAAGACAGGATGGTTGACACTGAAGCTTTCTTT	CAWTKDRMVDTEAFF	TRBV30	TRBJ1-1	-	15	-
TGTGCCAGCAGTGACGGGGACAGGGTTTCGAGTGGCTACACCTTC	CASSDGDRVSSGYTF	TRBV6-1	TRBJ1-2	TRBD1	15	-
TGTGCCAGCAGTCCCGGCAGGCGTGGAAACATTCAGTACTTC	CASSPGRRGNIQYF	TRBV6-6	TRBJ2-4	-	14	-
TGTGCCTGGGGCTTGCAGGGAACGCGGTATGGCTACACCTTC	CAWGLQGTRYGYTF	TRBV30	TRBJ1-2	-	14	few
TGCGCCAGCAGTGAGTCGGGGACAGGGGGCACTGAAGCTTTCTTT	CASSESGTGGTEAFF	TRBV10-1	TRBJ1-1	TRBD1	15	-
TGTGCCAGCAAGGAGCGGGGCTACAATGAGCAGTTCTTC	CASKERGYNEQFF	TRBV2	TRBJ2-1	TRBD2	13	-
TGCGCCAGCAGCTCCTCTAATGAAAAACTGTTTTTT	CASSSSNEKLFF	TRBV5-1	TRBJ1-4	-	12	-
TGCGCCAGCAGCCGCCGGGTGGGTGGCGAAGAGACCCAGTACTTC	CASSRRVGGEETQYF	TRBV5-1	TRBJ2-5	-	15	-
TGCAGTGCAAGTCCCGGGACTAGCGGTAGCACAGATACGCAGTATTTT	CSASPGTSGSTDTQYF	TRBV20-1	TRBJ2-3	TRBD2	16	-
TGTGCCAGCACCGATACAGGGAGTTTGACACCCCTCCACTTT	CASTDTGSLTPLHF	TRBV28	TRBJ1-6	-	14	-
TGTGCCAGCTGGCCTTCTCGGTCGGGGACAGATACGCAGTATTTT	CASWPSRSGTDTQYF	TRBV7-2	TRBJ2-3	-	15	-
TGCGCCAGCAGCCAAGAGATTGGCAGGGTGAATTCACCCCTCCACTTT	CASSQEIGRVNSPLHF	TRBV4-1	TRBJ1-6	-	16	-
TGTGCCAGCAGCTCCCACAGGGGCAGGAACACTGAAGCTTTCTTT	CASSSHRGRNTEAFF	TRBV7-9	TRBJ1-1	TRBD1	15	once
TGCGCCAGCAGCTTGGAGGTGGAGTACGAGCAGTACTTC	CASSLEVEYEQYF	TRBV5-1	TRBJ2-7	-	13	-
TGCGCCAGCAGTGCGACAGGAAACTATGGCTACACCTTC	CASSATGNYGYTF	TRBV10-2	TRBJ1-2	-	13	few
TGTGCCAGCAGCAATTTAAGGGGGTACCAAGAGACCCAGTACTTC	CASSNLRGYQETQYF	TRBV2	TRBJ2-5	-	15	-
TGTGCCAGCAGTGTCCAAAGCGGTATTGGGACAGATACGCAGTATTTT	CASSVQSGIGTDTQYF	TRBV6-4	TRBJ2-3	-	16	-
TGTGCCACCAGTGACCCCTGGGCGGGAGCTGCAGATACGCAGTATTTT	CATSDPWAGAADTQYF	TRBV24-1	TRBJ2-3	TRBD2	16	-
TGTGCCAGCATTCTGACCCCGTCCCGGGGCGAGCAGTACTTC	CASILTPSRGEQYF	TRBV6-5	TRBJ2-7	-	14	-
TGCGCCAGCAGCTTGAGGGGACAGACGAACACTGAAGCTTTCTTT	CASSLRGQTNTEAFF	TRBV5-1	TRBJ1-1	TRBD1	15	few
TGCAGCGTCTGGAACGTGCGGACAGGGGACGGCTACACCTTC	CSVWNVRTGDGYTF	TRBV29-1	TRBJ1-2	TRBD1	14	-
TGTGCCTGGGGGGGGTGGGGCACCGCCGTCCACGAGCAGTACTTC	CAWGGWGTAVHEQYF	TRBV30	TRBJ2-7	-	15	once
TGTGCCAGCAGCGTCTCTAGCGGGAGGAACGGCGAGCAGTACTTC	CASSVSSGRNGEQYF	TRBV9	TRBJ2-7	TRBD2	15	-
TGTGCCAGCAGCTTGCCGGGAAATACGCAGTATTTT	CASSLPGNTQYF	TRBV5-4	TRBJ2-3	-	12	-
TGTGCCATCAGGGAGGACAGGGTGTATGAGCAGTTCTTC	CAIREDRVYEQFF	TRBV10-3	TRBJ2-1	TRBD1	13	-
TGTGCCAGCAGTGACAGGGGGCATACTGAAGCTTTCTTT	CASSDRGHTEAFF	TRBV2	TRBJ1-1	TRBD1	13	-
TGTGCCAGCAGCGGAGGGCCGTCCTACGAGCAGTACTTC	CASSGGPSYEQYF	TRBV4-2	TRBJ2-7	-	13	once
TGCGCCAGCAGTGTTTTAGCGGGAGGCTACAATGAGCAGTTCTTC	CASSVLAGGYNEQFF	TRBV10-1	TRBJ2-1	TRBD2	15	-
TGTGCCAGTAGGGGACTAGCGGCCACAGATACGCAGTATTTT	CASRGLAATDTQYF	TRBV19	TRBJ2-3	TRBD2	14	many
TGTGCCAGCAGTTCCCGGGACAACGCTGCAACTAATGAAAAACTGTTTTTT	CASSSRDNAATNEKLFF	TRBV28	TRBJ1-4	-	17	few
TGTGCCAGCAGTAGGGGAACATGGTATGGCTACACCTTC	CASSRGTWYGYTF	TRBV28	TRBJ1-2	-	13	-
TGTGCCAGCAGTCCGAGCGTAGGTTGGCCGGGACTAGCGGGGGAGCAGTACTTC	CASSPSVGWPGLAGEQYF	TRBV3-1/TRBV3-2	TRBJ2-7	TRBD2	18	-